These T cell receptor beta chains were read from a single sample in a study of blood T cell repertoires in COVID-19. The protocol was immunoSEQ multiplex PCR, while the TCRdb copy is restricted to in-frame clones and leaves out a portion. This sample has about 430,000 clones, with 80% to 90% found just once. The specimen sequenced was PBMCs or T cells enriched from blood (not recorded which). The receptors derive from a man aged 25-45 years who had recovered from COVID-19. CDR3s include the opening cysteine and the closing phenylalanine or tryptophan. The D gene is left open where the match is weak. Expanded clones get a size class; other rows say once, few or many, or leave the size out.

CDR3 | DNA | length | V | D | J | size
CAISESQGAYEQYF | TGTGCCATCAGTGAGTCACAGGGAGCCTACGAGCAGTACTTC | 14 | TRBV10-3 | NA | TRBJ2-7 | NA
CASSLGQTDSYEQYF | TGTGCCAGCAGCTTAGGACAGACCGACTCCTACGAGCAGTACTTC | 15 | TRBV5-5 | NA | TRBJ2-7 | NA
CASRTGATYEQYF | TGTGCCAGCAGAACTGGGGCAACCTACGAGCAGTACTTC | 13 | TRBV12-3/TRBV12-4 | NA | TRBJ2-7 | NA
CASSQEARGQGRIQETQYF | TGTGCCAGCAGCCAAGAGGCTCGTGGACAGGGGCGCATCCAAGAGACCCAGTACTTC | 19 | TRBV3-1/TRBV3-2 | TRBD1 | TRBJ2-5 | NA
CASSAMGGLDSSTDTQYF | TGTGCCAGCAGCGCCATGGGAGGACTAGACTCTAGCACAGATACGCAGTATTTT | 18 | TRBV9 | TRBD2 | TRBJ2-3 | NA
CASQGAYSGANVLTF | TGTGCCAGCCAAGGGGCCTACTCTGGGGCCAACGTCCTGACTTTC | 15 | TRBV6-5 | NA | TRBJ2-6 | NA
CASSSGNQMNTEAFF | TGTGCCAGCAGTTCCGGGAATCAGATGAACACTGAAGCTTTCTTT | 15 | TRBV27 | NA | TRBJ1-1 | NA
CASRGGQGYGYTF | TGTGCCAGCAGGGGGGGACAGGGCTATGGCTACACCTTC | 13 | TRBV6-5 | TRBD1 | TRBJ1-2 | NA
CASGRDRGYEQYF | TGTGCCAGCGGCCGGGACAGGGGGTACGAGCAGTACTTC | 13 | TRBV6-6 | TRBD1 | TRBJ2-7 | NA
CASSSTGRWETQYF | TGTGCCAGCAGTTCGACAGGGAGATGGGAGACCCAGTACTTC | 14 | TRBV27 | TRBD1 | TRBJ2-5 | NA
CASSYTKGLTNYGYTF | TGTGCCAGCAGTTACACTAAGGGGCTCACTAACTATGGCTACACCTTC | 16 | TRBV6-5 | NA | TRBJ1-2 | NA
CASSSQGKGAADTQYF | TGTGCCAGCAGTTCACAGGGGAAGGGGGCGGCAGATACGCAGTATTTT | 16 | TRBV28 | TRBD1 | TRBJ2-3 | NA
CASRNRDRGWRTNEKLFF | TGTGCCAGCAGGAACCGGGACAGGGGTTGGCGAACTAATGAAAAACTGTTTTTT | 18 | TRBV21-1 | NA | TRBJ1-4 | NA
CASNSGTIGPGELFF | TGTGCCAGCAACTCCGGGACTATCGGGCCCGGGGAGCTGTTTTTT | 15 | TRBV7-9 | TRBD2 | TRBJ2-2 | NA
CASSLYPGVTEQYF | TGTGCCAGCAGTTTATATCCGGGAGTAACCGAGCAGTACTTC | 14 | TRBV28 | NA | TRBJ2-7 | NA
CARSSSGLLGQPQHF | TGTGCCAGAAGCTCGTCAGGGCTCCTCGGTCAGCCCCAGCATTTT | 15 | TRBV5-3 | NA | TRBJ1-5 | few
CASRDRTGQPQHF | TGTGCCAGCAGGGACAGGACGGGGCAGCCCCAGCATTTT | 13 | TRBV12-3/TRBV12-4 | TRBD1 | TRBJ1-5 | few
CASNRQVSGELFF | TGTGCCAGCAACAGACAGGTTTCGGGGGAGCTGTTTTTT | 13 | TRBV12-3/TRBV12-4 | NA | TRBJ2-2 | NA
CAEGSTDTQYF | TGCGCCGAGGGTAGCACAGATACGCAGTATTTT | 11 | TRBV10-2 | NA | TRBJ2-3 | NA
CASSPKNIQYF | TGTGCCAGCAGTCCAAAAAACATTCAGTACTTC | 11 | TRBV12-3/TRBV12-4 | NA | TRBJ2-4 | NA
CASSLRQGGEEKLFF | TGCGCCAGCAGCTTACGACAGGGGGGTGAAGAAAAACTGTTTTTT | 15 | TRBV5-1 | TRBD1 | TRBJ1-4 | NA
CASSLGQGGNTIYF | TGCGCCAGCAGCTTGGGACAGGGGGGAAACACCATATATTTT | 14 | TRBV5-1 | TRBD1 | TRBJ1-3 | NA
CASSRREGGEQYF | TGCGCCAGCAGTAGGCGGGAGGGAGGCGAGCAGTACTTC | 13 | TRBV10-2 | TRBD2 | TRBJ2-7 | NA
CASEGQGAAGELFF | TGTGCCAGCGAGGGACAGGGGGCGGCGGGGGAGCTGTTTTTT | 14 | TRBV6-5 | TRBD1 | TRBJ2-2 | NA
CASSLSRASGAGELFF | TGTGCCAGCAGCTTATCGAGAGCAAGCGGGGCCGGGGAGCTGTTTTTT | 16 | TRBV7-3 | TRBD2 | TRBJ2-2 | NA
CASSGLAERDTQYF | TGTGCCAGCAGCGGGCTAGCGGAGCGAGATACGCAGTATTTT | 14 | TRBV3-1/TRBV3-2 | TRBD2 | TRBJ2-3 | NA
CASSRDREGQPQHF | TGTGCCAGCAGCCGAGACAGGGAAGGTCAGCCCCAGCATTTT | 14 | TRBV7-9 | TRBD1 | TRBJ1-5 | NA
CASSQDGLAGKDTQYF | TGTGCCAGCAGCCAAGACGGACTAGCGGGAAAAGATACGCAGTATTTT | 16 | TRBV4-2 | TRBD2 | TRBJ2-3 | NA
CASSFLQSSYNSPLHF | TGTGCCAGCAGTTTTTTACAGAGCTCCTATAATTCACCCCTCCACTTT | 16 | TRBV27 | NA | TRBJ1-6 | NA
CASRFGGDYGYTF | TGTGCCAGCCGATTTGGAGGGGATTATGGCTACACCTTC | 13 | TRBV28 | NA | TRBJ1-2 | few
CAWSVVNTPTDTQYF | TGTGCCTGGAGTGTAGTAAATACTCCCACAGATACGCAGTATTTT | 15 | TRBV30 | NA | TRBJ2-3 | NA
CASSWGSNTGELFF | TGTGCCAGTAGTTGGGGCTCGAACACCGGGGAGCTGTTTTTT | 14 | TRBV19 | NA | TRBJ2-2 | many
CASSLGTTLVDYGYTF | TGTGCCAGCTCACTAGGGACAACCTTGGTGGACTATGGCTACACCTTC | 16 | TRBV18 | NA | TRBJ1-2 | NA
CASSQGEAANEQFF | TGCGCCAGCAGCCAGGGGGAGGCTGCCAATGAGCAGTTCTTC | 14 | TRBV4-1 | NA | TRBJ2-1 | NA
CASSPEVNSNQPQHF | TGCGCCAGCAGCCCGGAGGTGAATAGCAATCAGCCCCAGCATTTT | 15 | TRBV5-1 | NA | TRBJ1-5 | NA
CAISRSRVYEQFF | TGTGCCATTAGCAGATCCAGGGTCTATGAGCAGTTCTTC | 13 | TRBV6-5 | NA | TRBJ2-1 | NA
CASSWTSGRTGELFF | TGTGCCAGCAGTTGGACTAGCGGGAGAACCGGGGAGCTGTTTTTT | 15 | TRBV6-6 | TRBD2 | TRBJ2-2 | NA
CSVEEPRDTQYF | TGCAGCGTTGAAGAACCCAGAGATACGCAGTATTTT | 12 | TRBV29-1 | NA | TRBJ2-3 | NA
CATSRDRTLAGTEAFF | TGTGCCACCAGCAGAGATCGCACCTTAGCGGGCACTGAAGCTTTCTTT | 16 | TRBV15 | NA | TRBJ1-1 | NA
CASSQTEYNSPLHF | TGTGCCAGCAGTCAGACAGAGTATAATTCACCCCTCCACTTT | 14 | TRBV6-5 | NA | TRBJ1-6 | NA
CASSVGGLAGQETQYF | TGTGCCAGCAGCGTAGGGGGTCTAGCGGGACAAGAGACCCAGTACTTC | 16 | TRBV9 | TRBD2 | TRBJ2-5 | NA
CASSLATWTSYGYTF | TGTGCCAGCAGCTTAGCCACATGGACTTCCTATGGCTACACCTTC | 15 | TRBV7-9 | NA | TRBJ1-2 | NA
CASSYPLAGLETDTQYF | TGTGCCAGCAGTTACCCTTTAGCGGGGTTGGAAACAGATACGCAGTATTTT | 17 | TRBV6-2/TRBV6-3 | TRBD2 | TRBJ2-3 | NA
CASRPDRSLYGYTF | TGTGCCAGCAGACCAGACAGAAGCCTCTATGGCTACACCTTC | 14 | TRBV5-4 | NA | TRBJ1-2 | NA
CASNSRGGSYEQYF | TGTGCCAGCAACTCCCGCGGCGGTAGCTACGAGCAGTACTTC | 14 | TRBV28 | NA | TRBJ2-7 | once